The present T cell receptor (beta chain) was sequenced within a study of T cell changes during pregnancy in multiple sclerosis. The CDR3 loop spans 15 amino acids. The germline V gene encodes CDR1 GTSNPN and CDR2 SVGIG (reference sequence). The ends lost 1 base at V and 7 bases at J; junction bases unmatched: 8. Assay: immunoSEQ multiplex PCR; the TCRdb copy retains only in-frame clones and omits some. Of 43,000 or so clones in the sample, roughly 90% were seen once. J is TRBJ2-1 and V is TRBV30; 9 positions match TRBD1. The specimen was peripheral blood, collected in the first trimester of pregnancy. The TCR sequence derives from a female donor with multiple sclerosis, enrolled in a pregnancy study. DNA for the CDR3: TGTGCCTGGAGTGATACAGGGGGCTCGTGGAATGAGCAGTTCTTC. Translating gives CAWSDTGGSWNEQFF. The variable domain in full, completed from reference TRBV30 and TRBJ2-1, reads SQTIHQWPATLVQPVGSPLSLECTVEGTSNPNLYWYRQAAGRGLQLLFYSVGIGQISSEVPQNLSASRPQDRQFILSSKKLLLSDSGFYLCAWSDTGGSWNEQFFGPGTRLTVL.